This T cell receptor (beta chain) was found in a study of cytotoxic CD8 clonotypes in ibrutinib-treated CLL (dated by TCRdb to the early 2020s). Some background on the complete study: The cohort included about 15 treatment-naive and roughly 10 relapsed/refractory patients; roughly 17 were IGHV unmutated. Patients were still on ibrutinib when every remission and progressive disease sample was collected. Cryopreserved peripheral blood mononuclear cells were collected at three points: before therapy, at response, and at either sustained remission or disease progression. Responses were partial in roughly 24 patients and complete in 2; after median around 65 months follow-up, around 15 stayed in remission and some twelve progressed. Response samples were obtained after a median of around 11 months of treatment, with a range of about 6 to 36 months. Of the 90 or so participants in the trial, approximately 26 had longitudinal samples available. On average, each sample yielded around 250,000 productive templates and 85,000 to 95,000 productive rearrangements.

From the cysteine through the phenylalanine, the CDR3 covers 17 amino acids. The CDR3 DNA has 51 bases and is translated from base 1. V ends up 5 bases short and J 2 bases short, with an unmatched junction base count of 15. The germline V gene gives CDR1 as ENHRY and CDR2 as SYGVKD. Per the publication, the time point label means: roughly 23 months on ibrutinib. For TCR beta library preparation, 1.5 to 2 micrograms of genomic DNA were extracted from the cryopreserved PBMCs. Longitudinal blood samples from CLL patients on ibrutinib monotherapy were analyzed using high-throughput TCR beta sequencing. The patients took part in an open-label, single-center phase 2 trial of ibrutinib monotherapy. Each clonotype received, on average, 10x coverage in deep resolution sequencing performed on a MiSeq, where the target depth lay between 1 in 1 million and 1 in 200,000 T cells. The immunoSEQ hsTCRB Kit was used to generate the TCR beta libraries. Turning to the authors' computational methods: The data were analyzed with ImmunoSEQ Analyzer and ImmunoSEQ Data Assistant, and V, D and J gene assignments followed IMGT definitions. Clonality, which ranges from 0 to 1, was calculated as one minus the normalized Shannon entropy of productive rearrangement frequencies. Only overrepresented clonotypes making up at least 0.05% of each patient's repertoire were included in the public clonotype analysis. Thirteen age-matched healthy donor repertoires from immuneACCESS were used as controls for clonality. The immuneACCESS repertoire file appears here via TCRdb, limited to in-frame rearrangements. These files lack a portion of the clones; in checked studies, under half of the deficit traces to unresolved V genes, and the cause of the others is not known. Clone size and V and J calls were adopted from that table, with D and trimming inferred from the DNA. This sample is represented by around 25,000 clones; about 70% of them were singletons. Jointly, the top ten make up approximately 30% of the sample.

Findings and caveats that apply to the study as a whole: Baseline clonality exceeded that of age-matched healthy donors and correlated strongly with circulating CD8+ T-cell counts. Sustained-remission and progressing patients did not have matched sampling times, and lymph node repertoires were not examined. An increase in clonality was observed at ibrutinib response, with clonality remaining stable during sustained remission and falling back toward baseline at progression. Public clonotypes were rare and either contracted or stayed stable during treatment, and the rise in clonality at ibrutinib response reflected the expansion of private clonotypes.

Notes on this clone: Its antigen is still unknown. No base quality values were provided; no much bigger clone lies one nucleotide off.

The sample consisted of PBMCs, taken after 24 months of ibrutinib treatment. Recombination joined TRBV10-3 with TRBJ2-7, with TRBD1 identical over 7 junction bases. The TCR was taken from a human donor with chronic lymphocytic leukemia. The nucleotides are TGTGCCATCAGTACTCCGGGTGGACAGGTCCCACCCTACGAGCAGTACTTC. Its coded protein is CAISTPGGQVPPYEQYF.